One and the same sample provided the 16 T cell receptor beta chains below, sequenced in a study of blood T cell repertoires in COVID-19. Measured with immunoSEQ multiplex PCR; TCRdb has only the in-frame clones, and not every one. The repertoire holds roughly 230,000 clones, with roughly nine tenths as singletons. Sequencing used peripheral blood. The receptors here all came from a woman between 40 and 50 years old who had recovered from COVID-19.

J is TRBJ1-1 and V is TRBV28; maybe TRBD1 (5 bases). Trimming pared 8 bases from V and 7 bases from J, leaving 20 bases between. The CDR3 sequence is 14 residues long. Germline V lookup: CDR1 MDHEN, CDR2 SYDVKM. The CDR3 bases are TGTGCCAGCGTACAGTCAGGCTCAGGGATTGAAGCTTTCTTT. This translates into CASVQSGSGIEAFF. The full variable domain, with the rest looked up from reference TRBV28 and TRBJ1-1, is DVKVTQSSRYLVKRTGEKVFLECVQDMDHENMFWYRQDPGLGLRLIYFSYDVKMKEKGDIPEGYSVSREKKERFSLILESASTNQTSMYLCASVQSGSGIEAFFGQGTRLTVV.

This chain connects TRBV6-1 to TRBJ1-5; D is perhaps TRBD1 (5 bases). This CDR3 has 14 residues. The germline gives CDR1 MNHNS, CDR2 SASEGT. V was cut by 2 bases and J by 6 bases, with 11 bases left in between. CDR3 loop: CASSERQGGQPQHF. The CDR3, as DNA: TGTGCCAGCAGTGAAAGGCAGGGCGGTCAGCCCCAGCATTTT.

With regard to this clone: Other nucleotide sequences from this sample produce the same CDR3. The V gene is TRBV18, the J gene TRBJ1-5, with D unresolved. V was trimmed by 3 bases and J by 2 bases, leaving 8 bases between them. Looked up from germline, CDR1 is KGHSH and CDR2 is LQKENI. The CDR3 loop spans 14 amino acids. Here the CDR3 reads CASSPGEGNQPQHF. The CDR3 DNA sequence: TGTGCCAGCTCACCGGGTGAGGGCAATCAGCCCCAGCATTTT.

This chain uses TRBV5-1 with TRBJ1-2; tentatively, D is TRBD1 (5 bases). The V and J ends lost 3 bases and 4 bases respectively, with 7 bases between them. CDR1 and CDR2 (germline): SGHRS, YFSETQ. CDR3 size: 12 residues. DNA of the CDR3: TGCGCCAGCAGCTGGGACTCCTATGGCTACACCTTC. This codes for CASSWDSYGYTF.

The J gene is TRBJ2-7, the V gene TRBV18, with a weak D call TRBD1 (6 bases). Looked up from germline, CDR1 is KGHSH and CDR2 is LQKENI. The CDR3 is 17 amino acids. The V and J ends lost 4 bases and 7 bases respectively, with 26 bases between them. The CDR3: CASSHKYDRLGILEQYF. CDR3 DNA sequence: TGTGCCAGCTCACACAAATACGACAGGCTGGGAATCCTGGAGCAGTACTTC.

The chain recombines TRBV19 with TRBJ2-2; TRBD1 might be the D (5 bases). V lost 6 bases, J lost 6 bases, and 11 bases lay in between. CDR1 is LNHDA, CDR2 SQIVND, per germline (reference sequence). The CDR3 extends over 13 amino acids. The CDR3 spells CASREQGPGELFF. The DNA for the CDR3 is TGTGCCAGTAGAGAGCAGGGCCCCGGGGAGCTGTTTTTT.

This clone appeared a few times. This chain uses TRBV7-2 with TRBJ2-7; D remains ambiguous. Trimming took off 3 bases at V and 10 bases at J, with 7 bases between the two ends. The CDR3 has 10 amino acids. From germline, CDR1 is SGHTA and CDR2 FQGNSA. The chain's CDR3 is CASSFRVQYV. As DNA, the CDR3 is TGTGCCAGCAGCTTCCGGGTCCAGTACGTC.

This chain's CDR3 is CASSFTGVDSPLHF. In DNA form, the CDR3 reads TGCGCCAGCAGCTTTACAGGGGTCGACTCACCCCTCCACTTT. The chain recombines TRBV5-1 with TRBJ1-6; TRBD1 matches at 7 bases. CDR1 and CDR2 from the germline V gene are SGHRS and YFSETQ. This CDR3 comprises 14 residues. With 2 bases clipped from V and 10 bases from J, the junction kept 6 bases outside the gene matches. The entire variable domain, with the rest obtained from reference TRBV5-1 and TRBJ1-6, is as follows: KAGVTQTPRYLIKTRGQQVTLSCSPISGHRSVSWYQQTPGQGLQFLFEYFSETQRNKGNFPGRFSGRQFSNSRSEMNVSTLELGDSALYLCASSFTGVDSPLHFGNGTRLTVT.

The chain is built from TRBV5-1 and TRBJ1-5; 9 nucleotides match TRBD1. The CDR3 extends over 14 amino acids. Losses at the gene ends were 0 bases for V and 7 bases for J; bases not matched to a gene: 2. Germline-derived CDR1 and CDR2 are SGHRS and YFSETQ. Here the CDR3 reads CASSLVQGAQPQHF. The CDR3 DNA follows: TGCGCCAGCAGCTTGGTACAGGGGGCACAGCCCCAGCATTTT.

The chain uses TRBV13 and TRBJ2-3, with D unresolved. Germline V gives CDR1 PRHDT, CDR2 FYEKMQ (reference sequence). V was pared by 5 bases and J by 2 bases, with 11 bases between. The CDR3 runs 14 residues. This CDR3 is CASSPRQFTDTQYF. The CDR3 DNA sequence: TGTGCCAGCAGCCCGCGACAATTCACAGATACGCAGTATTTT.

The chain combines TRBV29-1 with TRBJ2-3, with D possibly matching TRBD2 (6 bases). The V gene's germline CDR1 is SQVTM and CDR2 ANQGSEA. The CDR3 runs 14 residues. V lost 4 bases, J lost 4 bases, and 15 bases lay in between. CDR3 coding DNA: TGCAGCGTTGTTTTGGGGGGAGCAGCAGATACGCAGTATTTT. Translated: CSVVLGGAADTQYF.

The chain is built from TRBV19 and TRBJ2-7, with D maybe TRBD1 (6 bases). Deletions cut 4 bases from V and 3 bases from J, with 7 bases between. Per the germline V gene, CDR1 is LNHDA and CDR2 is SQIVND (reference sequence). The CDR3 is made up of 12 amino acids. DNA for the CDR3: TGTGCCAGTAGTAACAGGGACTACGAGCAGTACTTC. Amino acids: CASSNRDYEQYF.

The chain uses TRBV2 and TRBJ2-3; 7 bases are shared with TRBD1. The germline V gene has CDR1 SNHLY and CDR2 FYNNEI. The CDR3 is 15 residues long. With V trimmed by 5 bases and J by 4 bases, 9 bases remained unmatched. CDR3 residues: CASSSQGDEADTQYF. The CDR3 bases are TGTGCCAGCAGTTCCCAGGGGGATGAGGCAGATACGCAGTATTTT.

The rearrangement links TRBV3-1 (or the pseudogene TRBV3-2) to TRBJ1-6; TRBD1 aligns across 9 bases. Germline V gene lookup returns CDR1 LGHDT and CDR2 YNNKEL (reference sequence). V lost 6 bases and J lost 10; bases outside the gene matches: 7. The CDR3 has 14 amino acids. The CDR3 region has the DNA TGTGCCAGCAGTCGCGGACAGGGGAACTCACCCCTCCACTTT. It yields the protein CASSRGQGNSPLHF.

The chain employs TRBV5-1 and TRBJ2-7, with TRBD1 as a possible D gene (7 bases). Germline assignment: CDR1 SGHRS and CDR2 YFSETQ. This CDR3 spans 15 amino acids. V lost 0 bases, J lost 6 bases, and 16 bases lay in between. The CDR3 coding sequence is TGCGCCAGCAGCTTGGGGCAGGGGGGCATGGGCGAGCAGTACGTC. It encodes CASSLGQGGMGEQYV.

CDR3: CASRPTGGWSQPQHF. The CDR3 DNA reads TGTGCCAGCAGACCCACAGGGGGATGGAGTCAGCCCCAGCATTTT. V gene TRBV27 combines with J gene TRBJ1-5; 8 bases match TRBD1. The CDR3 covers 15 residues. In germline, CDR1 is MNHEY, CDR2 SMNVEV (reference sequence). V lost 6 bases and J lost 6; bases outside the gene matches: 10.